This T cell receptor (beta chain) is from a study of beta chain features in type 1 diabetes. Study background: No patient-donor differences in age, gender, total cells or subset yield. Findings and limits, study-wide: Shorter TCRB CDR3s, moderately but significantly so, were found in Type 1 diabetes patients in all four CD4+ subsets. Equally in patients and controls, PCR might preferentially amplify shorter templates. In the patient group, naive, central memory and Treg TCRB repertoires seemed more alike than in the healthy donor group.

This clone was observed a handful of times. Its antigen remains unidentified. The entirety of the isolated RNA underwent reverse transcription, so expressed TCRB transcripts were sequenced. Some clones are missing from TCRdb's copy, which holds only in-frame ones; the method was immunoSEQ multiplex PCR. The table includes 850,000 to 900,000 clones, roughly 15% detected once. V gave up 4 bases and J gave up 4 bases; unmatched junction bases: 4. The CDR3 loop spans 15 amino acids. CDR1 is SGDLS and CDR2 is YYNGEE in the germline V gene. The sample comprised naive CD4+ T cells from blood. The source is a woman under 30 in good health. This chain joins TRBV9 and TRBJ2-3, with 12 bases aligning to TRBD2. This CDR3 reads CASSPGTSGSDTQYF. The DNA of the CDR3 is TGTGCCAGCAGCCCTGGGACTAGCGGGTCAGATACGCAGTATTTT.